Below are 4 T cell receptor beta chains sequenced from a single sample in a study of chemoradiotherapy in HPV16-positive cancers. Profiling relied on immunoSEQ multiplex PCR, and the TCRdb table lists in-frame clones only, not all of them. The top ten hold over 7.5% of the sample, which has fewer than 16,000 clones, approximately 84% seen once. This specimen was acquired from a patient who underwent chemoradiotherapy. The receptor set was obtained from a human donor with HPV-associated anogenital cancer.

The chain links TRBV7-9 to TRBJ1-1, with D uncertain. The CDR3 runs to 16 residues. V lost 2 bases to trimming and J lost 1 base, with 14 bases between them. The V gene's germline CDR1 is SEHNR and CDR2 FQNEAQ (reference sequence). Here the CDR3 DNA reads TGTGCCAGCAGCTTAATGGGTACACCTCAGAACACTGAAGCTTTCTTT. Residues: CASSLMGTPQNTEAFF. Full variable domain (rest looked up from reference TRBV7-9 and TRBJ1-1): DTGVSQNPRHKITKRGQNVTFRCDPISEHNRLYWYRQTLGQGPEFLTYFQNEAQLEKSRLLSDRFSAERPKGSFSTLEIQRTEQGDSAMYLCASSLMGTPQNTEAFFGQGTRLTVV.

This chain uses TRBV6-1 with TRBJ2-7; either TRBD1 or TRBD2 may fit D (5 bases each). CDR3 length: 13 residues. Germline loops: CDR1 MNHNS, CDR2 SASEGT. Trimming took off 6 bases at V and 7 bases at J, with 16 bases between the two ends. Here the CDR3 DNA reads TGTGCCAGCAGAAGGGGACCTACGATGGAGCAGTACTTC. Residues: CASRRGPTMEQYF.

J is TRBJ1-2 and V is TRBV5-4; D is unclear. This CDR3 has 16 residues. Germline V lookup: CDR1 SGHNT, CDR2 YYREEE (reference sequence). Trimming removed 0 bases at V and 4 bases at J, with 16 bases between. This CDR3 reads CASSLDNQAAAYGYTF. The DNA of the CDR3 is TGTGCCAGCAGCTTGGATAATCAGGCAGCGGCCTATGGCTACACCTTC.

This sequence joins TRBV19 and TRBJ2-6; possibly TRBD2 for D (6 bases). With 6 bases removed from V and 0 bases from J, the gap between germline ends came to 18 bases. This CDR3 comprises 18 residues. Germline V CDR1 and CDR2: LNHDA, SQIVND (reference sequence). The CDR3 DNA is TGTGCCAGTAGCCCCGTGGAGGGCCTCTACTCTGGGGCCAACGTCCTGACTTTC. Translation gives CASSPVEGLYSGANVLTF.